These 9 T cell receptor beta chains share one sample of origin, sequenced in a study of cytomegalovirus exposure and HLA in healthy donors. The PCR made use of 60 Vbeta and 13 Jbeta primers. Assay: immunoSEQ multiplex PCR; the TCRdb copy retains only in-frame clones and omits some. The sample contains roughly 150,000 clones, 60% to 80% of which appear only once. Sequencing input: PBMCs. These receptors originate from a male donor in good health and CMV-seronegative.

The chain has TRBV27 and TRBJ1-1; TRBD1 aligns across 7 bases. Germline V CDR1 and CDR2: MNHEY, SMNVEV (reference sequence). The length of the CDR3 is 13 residues. V shed 2 bases and J 5 bases; nucleotides not matched to a gene: 2. CDR3 sequence (DNA): TGTGCCAGCAGTTTAAAGACAGGGACTGAAGCTTTCTTT. It translates to CASSLKTGTEAFF.

This clone was seen a handful of times. The gene calls are TRBV6-5 and TRBJ1-1; D gene unclear. V was cut by 2 bases and J by 1 base, with 5 bases left in between. The germline CDR1 and CDR2 sequences are MNHEY and SVGAGI. This CDR3 is 13 amino acids long. In DNA form, the CDR3 reads TGTGCCAGCAGTTACGGCAAGAACACTGAAGCTTTCTTT. It specifies CASSYGKNTEAFF.

There are a few counts of this clone. V and J are TRBV5-1 and TRBJ1-1, with 8 bases that match TRBD1. CDR3 size: 14 residues. After removal of 4 bases from V and 5 bases from J, the junction contained 7 bases not matched to a gene. Germline V lookup: CDR1 SGHRS, CDR2 YFSETQ. CDR3 loop: CASSPGQGWTEAFF. The CDR3 DNA reads as TGCGCCAGCAGCCCCGGACAGGGATGGACTGAAGCTTTCTTT. Variable domain in full (rest from reference TRBV5-1 and TRBJ1-1): KAGVTQTPRYLIKTRGQQVTLSCSPISGHRSVSWYQQTPGQGLQFLFEYFSETQRNKGNFPGRFSGRQFSNSRSEMNVSTLELGDSALYLCASSPGQGWTEAFFGQGTRLTVV.

The V and J genes are TRBV25-1 and TRBJ2-5; 7 bases map to TRBD1. This CDR3 is 16 amino acids long. In germline, CDR1 is MGHDK, CDR2 SYGVNS. V gave up 5 bases and J gave up 0 bases; unmatched junction bases: 9. CDR3 in amino acids: CASSPRDSLYQETQYF. The CDR3 DNA reads TGTGCCAGCAGTCCCAGGGACAGTTTGTACCAAGAGACCCAGTACTTC.

The chain employs TRBV10-3 and TRBJ1-1; 12 bases line up with TRBD1. This CDR3 is built from 14 residues. The ends lost 9 bases at V and 4 bases at J; junction bases unmatched: 6. Germline V gene lookup returns CDR1 ENHRY and CDR2 SYGVKD. CDR3 DNA sequence: TGTGCCATTGGGACAGGGGGCCTCGGCACTGAAGCTTTCTTT. Protein sequence: CAIGTGGLGTEAFF.

This clone was seen just once. V gene TRBV7-2 combines with J gene TRBJ1-3; a possible D gene is TRBD1 (6 bases). The V and J ends lost 3 bases and 2 bases respectively, with 8 bases between them. Germline values: CDR1 SGHTA, CDR2 FQGNSA. The CDR3 runs to 14 residues. In DNA, the CDR3 is TGTGCCAGCAGCTTTACAGGGACTGGAAACACCATATATTTT. Translating gives CASSFTGTGNTIYF.

The chain employs TRBV20-1 and TRBJ1-2; D uncertain. CDR1 DFQATT and CDR2 SNEGSKA come from the germline V gene (reference sequence). The V end lost 1 base, the J end lost 8 bases, and 8 bases lay between the germline ends. The CDR3 contains 11 residues. This CDR3 is CSARAVEGYTF. The CDR3 bases are TGCAGTGCTAGAGCGGTAGAGGGCTACACCTTC.

This sequence joins TRBV21-1 and TRBJ2-1; whether TRBD2, the table's D call, matches the DNA was not checked. TRBV21-1 is annotated as a pseudogene. CDR3 length: 18 amino acids. CDR3 region: CASSNNTSGVSSYNEQFF. For the CDR3, the DNA is TGTGCCAGCAGCAATAATACTAGCGGGGTGAGCTCCTACAATGAGCAGTTCTTC.

The V and J genes are TRBV14 and TRBJ1-3; no definite D call. This CDR3 contains 18 residues. CDR1 is SGHDN, CDR2 FVKESK, per germline. V lost 3 bases and J 3 bases, leaving 21 bases between the germline ends. The CDR3 coding sequence is TGTGCCAGCAGCCAGAATCGCGGGAGCTCGGCTGTTGGAAACACCATATATTTT. Translating gives CASSQNRGSSAVGNTIYF.